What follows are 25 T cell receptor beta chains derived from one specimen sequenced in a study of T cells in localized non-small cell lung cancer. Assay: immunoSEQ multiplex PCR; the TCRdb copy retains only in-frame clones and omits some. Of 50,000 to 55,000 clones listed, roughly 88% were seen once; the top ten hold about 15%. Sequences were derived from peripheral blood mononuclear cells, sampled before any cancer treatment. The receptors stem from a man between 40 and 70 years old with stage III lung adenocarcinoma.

The CDR3 DNA reads TGTGCCAGTAGTATCCTACAGGGGGCGACCGATCAGCCCCAGCATTTT. Its protein is CASSILQGATDQPQHF. The chain employs TRBV19 and TRBJ1-5; 9 positions match TRBD1. The CDR3 is 16 residues long. Looked up from germline, CDR1 is LNHDA and CDR2 is SQIVND (reference sequence). Germline trimming cut 3 bases from V and 5 bases from J; bases unmatched to any gene: 8.

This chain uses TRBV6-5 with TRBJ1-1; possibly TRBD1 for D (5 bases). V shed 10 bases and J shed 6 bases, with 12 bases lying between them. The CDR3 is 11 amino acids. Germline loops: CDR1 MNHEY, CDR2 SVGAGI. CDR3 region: CATKGRSEAFF. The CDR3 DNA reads TGTGCCACAAAGGGACGATCTGAAGCTTTCTTT.

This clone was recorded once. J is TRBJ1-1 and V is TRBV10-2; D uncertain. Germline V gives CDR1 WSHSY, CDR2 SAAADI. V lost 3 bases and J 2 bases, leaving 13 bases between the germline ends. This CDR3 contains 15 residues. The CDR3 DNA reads TGCGCCAGCAGTGAATCGTGGGGTTCTAACACTGAAGCTTTCTTT. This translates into CASSESWGSNTEAFF.

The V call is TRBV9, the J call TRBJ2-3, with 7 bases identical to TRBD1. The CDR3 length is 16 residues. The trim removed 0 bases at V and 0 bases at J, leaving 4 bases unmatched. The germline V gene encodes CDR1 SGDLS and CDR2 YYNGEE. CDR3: CASSVVGDSSTDTQYF. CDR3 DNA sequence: TGTGCCAGCAGCGTAGTAGGGGACAGCAGCACAGATACGCAGTATTTT.

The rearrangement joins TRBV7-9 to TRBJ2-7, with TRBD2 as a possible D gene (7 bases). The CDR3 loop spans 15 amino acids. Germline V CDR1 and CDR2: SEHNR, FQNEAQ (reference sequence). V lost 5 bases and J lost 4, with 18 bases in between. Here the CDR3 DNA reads TGTGCCAGCAGCCGGGGGGCAGGGGCTTTGTACGAGCAGTACTTC. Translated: CASSRGAGALYEQYF. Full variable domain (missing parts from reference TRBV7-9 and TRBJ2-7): DTGVSQNPRHKITKRGQNVTFRCDPISEHNRLYWYRQTLGQGPEFLTYFQNEAQLEKSRLLSDRFSAERPKGSFSTLEIQRTEQGDSAMYLCASSRGAGALYEQYFGPGTRLTVT.

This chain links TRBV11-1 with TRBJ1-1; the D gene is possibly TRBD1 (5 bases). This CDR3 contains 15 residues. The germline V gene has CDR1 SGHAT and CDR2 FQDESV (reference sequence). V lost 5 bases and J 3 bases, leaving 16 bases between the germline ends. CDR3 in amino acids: CASSRRGGGDTEAFF. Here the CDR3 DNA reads TGTGCCAGCAGCCGCCGAGGCGGGGGGGACACTGAAGCTTTCTTT.

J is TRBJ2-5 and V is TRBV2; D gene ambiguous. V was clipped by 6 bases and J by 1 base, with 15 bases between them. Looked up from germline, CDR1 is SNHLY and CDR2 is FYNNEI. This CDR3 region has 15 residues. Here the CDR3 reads CASSPLASFQETQYF. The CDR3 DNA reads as TGTGCCAGCAGCCCCCTGGCCAGCTTCCAAGAGACCCAGTACTTC.

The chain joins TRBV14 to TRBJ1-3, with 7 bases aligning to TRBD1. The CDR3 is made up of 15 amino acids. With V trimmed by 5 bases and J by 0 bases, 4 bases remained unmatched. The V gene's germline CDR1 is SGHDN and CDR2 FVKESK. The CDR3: CASSKDRSSGNTIYF. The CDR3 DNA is TGTGCCAGCAGCAAGGACAGGAGCTCTGGAAACACCATATATTTT.

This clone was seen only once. As DNA, the CDR3 is TGTGCCATCAGTGAGTTCGTGGACAGGGCGAATGAGCAGTTCTTC. As protein: CAISEFVDRANEQFF. V usage is TRBV10-3 and J usage is TRBJ2-1; 8 bases map to TRBD1. Trimming cost V 1 base and J 7 bases; bases outside gene matches: 6. The CDR3 covers 15 residues. Germline V lookup: CDR1 ENHRY, CDR2 SYGVKD.

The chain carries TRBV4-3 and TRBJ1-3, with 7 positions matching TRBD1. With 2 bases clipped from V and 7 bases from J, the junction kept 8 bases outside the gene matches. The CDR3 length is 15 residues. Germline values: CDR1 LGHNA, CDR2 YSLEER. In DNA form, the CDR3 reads TGCGCCAGCAGCCAAAACAGGGGTAACAGCAACACCATATATTTT. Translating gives CASSQNRGNSNTIYF.

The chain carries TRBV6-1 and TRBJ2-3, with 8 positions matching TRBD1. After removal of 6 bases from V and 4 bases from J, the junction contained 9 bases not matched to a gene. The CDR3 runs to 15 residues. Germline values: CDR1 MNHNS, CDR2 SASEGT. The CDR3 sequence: CASRRGQGGADTQYF. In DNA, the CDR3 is TGTGCCAGCAGACGCGGACAGGGTGGGGCAGATACGCAGTATTTT.

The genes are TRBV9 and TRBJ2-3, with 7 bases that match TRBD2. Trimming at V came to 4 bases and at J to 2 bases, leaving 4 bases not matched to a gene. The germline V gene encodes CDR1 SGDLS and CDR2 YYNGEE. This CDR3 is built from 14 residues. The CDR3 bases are TGTGCCAGCAGCCGGGGGGACCACACAGATACGCAGTATTTT. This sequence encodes CASSRGDHTDTQYF.

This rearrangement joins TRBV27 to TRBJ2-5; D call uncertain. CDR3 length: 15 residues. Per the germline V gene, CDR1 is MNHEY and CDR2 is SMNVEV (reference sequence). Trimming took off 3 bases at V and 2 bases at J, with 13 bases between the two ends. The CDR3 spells CASSFTGQIQETQYF. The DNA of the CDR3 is TGTGCCAGCAGTTTTACCGGGCAGATTCAAGAGACCCAGTACTTC.

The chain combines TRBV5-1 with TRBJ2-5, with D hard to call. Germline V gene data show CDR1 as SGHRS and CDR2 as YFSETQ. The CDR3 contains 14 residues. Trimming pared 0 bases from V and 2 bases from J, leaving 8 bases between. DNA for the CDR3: TGCGCCAGCAGCTTGGCTACAGCTCAAGAGACCCAGTACTTC. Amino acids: CASSLATAQETQYF.

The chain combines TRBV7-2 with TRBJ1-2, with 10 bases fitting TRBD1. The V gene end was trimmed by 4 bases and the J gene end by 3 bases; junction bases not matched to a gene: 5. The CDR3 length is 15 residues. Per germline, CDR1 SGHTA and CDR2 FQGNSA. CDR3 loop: CASSSPGTGDYGYTF. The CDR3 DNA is TGTGCCAGCAGCTCACCCGGGACAGGGGACTATGGCTACACCTTC.

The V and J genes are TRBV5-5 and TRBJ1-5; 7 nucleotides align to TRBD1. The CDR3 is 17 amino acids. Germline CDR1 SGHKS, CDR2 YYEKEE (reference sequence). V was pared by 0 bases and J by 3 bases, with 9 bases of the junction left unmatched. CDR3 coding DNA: TGTGCCAGCAGCTTGGGAGGGGGCAGCCAATACAATCAGCCCCAGCATTTT. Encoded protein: CASSLGGGSQYNQPQHF.

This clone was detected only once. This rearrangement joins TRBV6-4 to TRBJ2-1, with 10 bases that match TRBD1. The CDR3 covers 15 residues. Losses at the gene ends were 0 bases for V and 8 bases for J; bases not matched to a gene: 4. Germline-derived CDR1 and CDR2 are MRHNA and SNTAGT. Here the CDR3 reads CASSDSGTGEHEQFF. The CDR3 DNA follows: TGTGCCAGCAGTGACTCTGGGACAGGGGAACATGAGCAGTTCTTC.

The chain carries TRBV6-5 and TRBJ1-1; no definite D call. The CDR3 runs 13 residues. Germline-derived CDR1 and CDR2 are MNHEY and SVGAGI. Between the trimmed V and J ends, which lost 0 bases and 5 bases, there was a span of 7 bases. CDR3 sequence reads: CASSYSSETEAFF. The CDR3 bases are TGTGCCAGCAGTTACTCGAGTGAGACTGAAGCTTTCTTT.

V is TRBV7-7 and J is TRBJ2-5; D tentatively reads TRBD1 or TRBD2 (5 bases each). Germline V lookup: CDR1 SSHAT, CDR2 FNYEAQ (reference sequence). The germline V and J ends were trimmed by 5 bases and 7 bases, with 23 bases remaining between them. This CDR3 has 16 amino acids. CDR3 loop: CASSPGTSPSVGTQYF. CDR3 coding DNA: TGTGCCAGCAGCCCCGGGACCTCTCCCAGCGTGGGGACCCAGTACTTC.

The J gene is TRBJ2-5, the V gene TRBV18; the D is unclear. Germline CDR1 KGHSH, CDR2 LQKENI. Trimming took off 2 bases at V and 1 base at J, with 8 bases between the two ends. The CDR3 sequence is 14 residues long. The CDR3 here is CASSPETIQETQYF. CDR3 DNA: TGTGCCAGCTCACCAGAGACAATCCAAGAGACCCAGTACTTC.

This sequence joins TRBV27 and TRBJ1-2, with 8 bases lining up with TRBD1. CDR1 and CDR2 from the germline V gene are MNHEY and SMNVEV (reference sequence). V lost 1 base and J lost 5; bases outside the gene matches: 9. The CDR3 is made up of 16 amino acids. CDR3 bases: TGTGCCAGCAGTTTATACTGGCAGGGGGCGAATTATGGCTACACCTTC. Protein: CASSLYWQGANYGYTF.

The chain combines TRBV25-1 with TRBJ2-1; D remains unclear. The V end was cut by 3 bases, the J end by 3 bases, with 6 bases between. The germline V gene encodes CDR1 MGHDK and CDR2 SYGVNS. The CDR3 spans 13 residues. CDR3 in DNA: TGTGCCAGCAGTGATAACAGCTACAATGAGCAGTTCTTC. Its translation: CASSDNSYNEQFF.

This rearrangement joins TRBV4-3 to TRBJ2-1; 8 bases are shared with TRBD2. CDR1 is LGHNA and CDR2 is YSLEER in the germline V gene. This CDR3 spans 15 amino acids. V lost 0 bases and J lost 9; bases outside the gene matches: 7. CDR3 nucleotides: TGCGCCAGCAGCCAAGACGGGGGGGGCCTATCTGAGCAGTTCTTC. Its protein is CASSQDGGGLSEQFF.

In DNA form, the CDR3 reads TGTGCCAGCAGTGAGGGACAGGGGAGGCACAATGAGCAGTTCTTC. Translated: CASSEGQGRHNEQFF. The genes are TRBV6-1 and TRBJ2-1; 10 bases agree with TRBD1. Per germline, CDR1 MNHNS and CDR2 SASEGT. The CDR3 loop spans 15 amino acids. V lost 3 bases and J lost 5; bases outside the gene matches: 4.

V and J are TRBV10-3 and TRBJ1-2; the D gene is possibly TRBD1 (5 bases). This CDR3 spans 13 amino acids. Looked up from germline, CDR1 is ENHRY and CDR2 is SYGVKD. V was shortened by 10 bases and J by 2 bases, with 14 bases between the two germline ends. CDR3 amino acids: CATTSAGNYGYTF. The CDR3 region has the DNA TGTGCCACAACATCCGCAGGGAACTATGGCTACACCTTC.